This passage covers 12 T cell receptor beta chains from one sample sequenced in a study of T cell responses to AZD1222 COVID-19 vaccine. Clones were read by immunoSEQ multiplex PCR, and TCRdb kept only the in-frame ones, dropping some. The table includes over 75,000 clones, roughly 89% detected once. The source was peripheral blood, collected on day 0 of AZD1222 vaccination. The receptors were gathered from an adult in good health.

V usage is TRBV6-4 and J usage is TRBJ1-5; no firm D call. Trimming cost V 6 bases and J 0 bases, with 24 bases left between them. There are 19 residues in the CDR3. CDR1 is MRHNA, CDR2 SNTAGT, per germline. The CDR3 region has the DNA TGTGCCAGCAGGGCCCCGATGAGGAACCGAGAGGATAGCAATCAGCCCCAGCATTTT. It yields the protein CASRAPMRNREDSNQPQHF.

V is TRBV23-1 and J is TRBJ2-7, with D maybe TRBD2 (6 bases). TRBV23-1 carries the ORF label, with uncertain function. This CDR3 has 15 residues. Trimming took 4 bases from V and 2 from J, leaving 15 bases between them. CDR3 nucleotides: TGCGCCAGCAGTCCCACCGGGACTGAGACCTACGAGCAGTACTTC. This codes for CASSPTGTETYEQYF.

CDR3: CASSSSGGMAEQYF. The CDR3 bases are TGTGCCAGTAGTTCCTCCGGGGGGATGGCCGAGCAGTACTTC. The V gene is TRBV19, the J gene TRBJ2-7; 7 bases line up with TRBD2. In germline, CDR1 is LNHDA, CDR2 SQIVND (reference sequence). CDR3 length: 14 amino acids. V was pared by 5 bases and J by 6 bases, with 10 bases of the junction left unmatched. The variable domain in full, with the rest retrieved from reference TRBV19 and TRBJ2-7, is DGGITQSPKYLFRKEGQNVTLSCEQNLNHDAMYWYRQDPGQGLRLIYYSQIVNDFQKGDIAEGYSVSREKKESFPLTVTSAQKNPTAFYLCASSSSGGMAEQYFGPGTRLTVT.

V gene TRBV2 combines with J gene TRBJ1-5, with TRBD1 matching over 7 bases. From germline, CDR1 is SNHLY and CDR2 FYNNEI. V was pared by 6 bases and J by 1 base, with 6 bases of the junction left unmatched. This CDR3 comprises 15 residues. The CDR3 is CASSGDRASNQPQHF. DNA for the CDR3: TGTGCCAGCAGCGGAGACAGGGCGAGCAATCAGCCCCAGCATTTT.

The chain recombines TRBV12-5 with TRBJ1-3; no firm D call. The germline V and J ends were trimmed by 4 bases and 0 bases, with 13 bases remaining between them. CDR3 length equals 16 residues. The germline V gene encodes CDR1 LGHNT and CDR2 FRNRAP. CDR3 DNA: TGTGCTAGTGGTTATGCAGCTACAGTCTCTGGAAACACCATATATTTT. Translating gives CASGYAATVSGNTIYF.

The genes are TRBV4-3 and TRBJ1-5; 8 nucleotides match TRBD1. The ends lost 0 bases at V and 4 bases at J; junction bases unmatched: 8. The CDR3 totals 17 residues. The germline V gene encodes CDR1 LGHNA and CDR2 YSLEER. The DNA for the CDR3 is TGCGCCAGCAGCCAAGAGCCCCCAGGGGGCGAGAATCAGCCCCAGCATTTT. This gives the protein CASSQEPPGGENQPQHF.

V usage is TRBV27 and J usage is TRBJ1-1; perhaps TRBD1 as D (5 bases). The germline gives CDR1 MNHEY, CDR2 SMNVEV (reference sequence). V shed 10 bases and J shed 0 bases, with 12 bases lying between them. CDR3 length: 13 residues. The CDR3 bases are TGTGCCACCGCAGGGTTTATGAACACTGAAGCTTTCTTT. Protein product: CATAGFMNTEAFF.

The rearrangement links TRBV2 to TRBJ1-4, with D possibly matching TRBD1 (6 bases). The CDR3 is 14 amino acids. With 5 bases removed from V and 7 bases from J, the gap between germline ends came to 14 bases. CDR1 is SNHLY, CDR2 FYNNEI, per germline. The CDR3 here is CASSIQGTAEKLFF. CDR3 DNA: TGTGCCAGCAGTATACAGGGTACAGCTGAAAAACTGTTTTTT.

The genes are TRBV5-1 and TRBJ2-1; 8 bases are shared with TRBD2. The V and J ends lost 0 bases and 2 bases, in that order; junction bases with no gene match: 7. CDR1 and CDR2 (germline): SGHRS, YFSETQ. The CDR3 covers 17 residues. The CDR3 coding sequence is TGCGCCAGCAGCTTGGTCCCTAGCGGGCTCCCCTACAATGAGCAGTTCTTC. Translated: CASSLVPSGLPYNEQFF.

This sequence joins TRBV5-1 and TRBJ1-1; D might be TRBD1 (6 bases). This CDR3 region has 17 residues. CDR1 SGHRS and CDR2 YFSETQ come from the germline V gene. V dropped 0 bases and J dropped 1 base, with 16 bases sitting between them. CDR3 protein: CASSLETGRPSNTEAFF. The CDR3 region has the DNA TGCGCCAGCAGCTTGGAAACAGGGCGCCCTTCGAACACTGAAGCTTTCTTT. The variable domain in full, completed from reference TRBV5-1 and TRBJ1-1, reads KAGVTQTPRYLIKTRGQQVTLSCSPISGHRSVSWYQQTPGQGLQFLFEYFSETQRNKGNFPGRFSGRQFSNSRSEMNVSTLELGDSALYLCASSLETGRPSNTEAFFGQGTRLTVV.

The rearrangement uses TRBV4-1 and TRBJ2-2; TRBD1 is a possible D gene (6 bases). The CDR3 has 21 amino acids. Germline loops: CDR1 MGHRA, CDR2 YSYEKL. With 4 bases removed from V and 5 bases from J, the gap between germline ends came to 32 bases. Here the CDR3 reads CASSLRGGPDGPHAPTGELFF. CDR3 sequence (DNA): TGCGCCAGCAGCCTGAGAGGGGGACCAGATGGACCTCACGCCCCGACCGGGGAGCTGTTTTTT.

The chain has TRBV7-8 and TRBJ2-2; the D gene is possibly TRBD2 (5 bases). The CDR3 totals 15 residues. V lost 2 bases and J 2 bases, leaving 9 bases between the germline ends. Germline assignment: CDR1 SGHVS and CDR2 FQNEAQ. The CDR3 bases are TGTGCCAGCAGCTTAATGACTATTAACACCGGGGAGCTGTTTTTT. Translation: CASSLMTINTGELFF. Based on the CDR3 plus reference TRBV7-8 and TRBJ2-2, the full variable domain is GAGVSQSPRYKVAKRGQDVALRCDPISGHVSLFWYQQALGQGPEFLTYFQNEAQLDKSGLPSDRFFAERPEGSVSTLKIQRTQQEDSAVYLCASSLMTINTGELFFGEGSRLTVL.